The 18 T cell receptor beta chains below come from one sample, sequenced in a study of a mutant IDH1 vaccine in newly diagnosed glioma. Here immunoSEQ multiplex PCR was the method, and the copy in TCRdb shows in-frame clones only, minus some. The table has tens of thousands of clones, around 82% seen once; the top ten hold under 6%. Time point given: baseline, week 1 (first vaccination visit). Treatment denoted: pre-vaccination baseline after standard-of-care therapy. Sample: peripheral blood mononuclear cells (PBMCs), taken from a glioma patient treated with radiotherapy, temozolomide or both. Receptors were obtained from a woman younger than 30 with glioma. Some clones in this sample may be carry-over from other donors' samples.

V and J are TRBV25-1 and TRBJ1-2, with TRBD1 matching 7 bases. Germline V gives CDR1 MGHDK, CDR2 SYGVNS. V lost 6 bases and J lost 1; bases outside the gene matches: 5. This CDR3 is 14 amino acids long. As DNA, the CDR3 is TGTGCCAGCAGCAGGGGACAGAGTAACTATGGCTACACCTTC. Residues: CASSRGQSNYGYTF.

V gene TRBV7-8 combines with J gene TRBJ2-7; the match to TRBD1 covers 11 bases. CDR1 and CDR2 from the germline V gene are SGHVS and FQNEAQ. The junction had 6 bases not matched to a gene; V was cut back by 5 bases and J by 3 bases. CDR3 length: 15 residues. The CDR3 protein is CASSAPGTGGYEQYF. In DNA form, the CDR3 reads TGTGCCAGCAGCGCCCCCGGGACAGGGGGCTACGAGCAGTACTTC.

The chain uses TRBV27 and TRBJ1-2, with 9 bases matching TRBD1. J lost 6 bases, V lost 3 bases, and 5 bases had no gene match. The CDR3 is 14 residues long. Looked up from germline, CDR1 is MNHEY and CDR2 is SMNVEV (reference sequence). The CDR3 DNA reads TGTGCCAGCAGTTTCTCAGGGACAGGGAATGGCTACACCTTC. Its translation: CASSFSGTGNGYTF.

As DNA, the CDR3 is TGCAGCGTTGGCGGTTACAATCAGCCCCAGCATTTT. This gives the protein CSVGGYNQPQHF. V usage is TRBV29-1 and J usage is TRBJ1-5; no clear D. This CDR3 contains 12 residues. V was pared by 4 bases and J by 3 bases, with 7 bases between. CDR1 SQVTM and CDR2 ANQGSEA come from the germline V gene.

V is TRBV19 and J is TRBJ1-2; D possibly corresponds to TRBD1 (6 bases). Trimming took off 4 bases at V and 6 bases at J, with 15 bases between the two ends. The CDR3 sequence is 14 residues long. The germline gives CDR1 LNHDA, CDR2 SQIVND (reference sequence). Written as DNA, the CDR3 is TGTGCCAGTAGTAAGTTCAGGGGCGCGGATGGCTACACCTTC. Encoded protein: CASSKFRGADGYTF.

The chain uses TRBV9 and TRBJ1-1; D is unresolved. Germline V gene lookup returns CDR1 SGDLS and CDR2 YYNGEE. The ends were cut back, 4 bases at V and 11 bases at J, with 21 bases in the middle. This CDR3 region has 14 residues. The CDR3 region has the DNA TGTGCCAGCAGCTACACCCCCAAGGACCAGCAGGCTTTCTTT. Amino acid sequence: CASSYTPKDQQAFF.

V is TRBV5-1 and J is TRBJ1-3; D remains unclear. CDR1 is SGHRS, CDR2 YFSETQ, per germline. Trimming stripped 4 bases from V and 1 base from J, with 3 bases between. The CDR3 length is 12 residues. CDR3 protein: CASSPSGNTIYF. The CDR3 DNA sequence: TGCGCCAGCAGCCCGTCTGGAAACACCATATATTTT.

The chain carries TRBV10-1 and TRBJ2-1; maybe TRBD2 (7 bases). CDR1 and CDR2 from the germline V gene are WNHNN and SYGVQD (reference sequence). The V and J ends lost 2 bases and 9 bases respectively, with 17 bases between them. This CDR3 comprises 15 residues. The CDR3 region is CASSEEGGGGVEQFF. As DNA, the CDR3 is TGCGCCAGCAGTGAGGAGGGGGGAGGGGGTGTTGAGCAGTTCTTC.

The chain carries TRBV29-1 and TRBJ2-3, with 14 positions matching TRBD2. The V gene's germline CDR1 is SQVTM and CDR2 ANQGSEA. The junction had 5 bases not matched to a gene; V was cut back by 3 bases and J by 6 bases. This CDR3 has 15 amino acids. The CDR3 region has the DNA TGCAGCGTTGATAGACTAGCGGGAGGGAGGGATACGCAGTATTTT. It is translated as CSVDRLAGGRDTQYF.

The rearrangement links TRBV27 to TRBJ1-2; D unresolved. This CDR3 spans 14 amino acids. Germline values: CDR1 MNHEY, CDR2 SMNVEV (reference sequence). Trimming stripped 2 bases from V and 8 bases from J, with 15 bases between. The CDR3 protein is CASSLGRTDGGYTF. The DNA of the CDR3 is TGTGCCAGCAGTTTAGGCAGGACTGACGGAGGCTACACCTTC.

The genes are TRBV6-5 and TRBJ1-1; TRBD1 is a possible D gene (5 bases). The V end lost 0 bases, the J end lost 11 bases, and 22 bases lay between the germline ends. Germline V gene sequence: CDR1 MNHEY, CDR2 SVGAGI. The CDR3 loop spans 16 amino acids. CDR3 sequence reads: CASSYSSGGSRVAAFF. The CDR3 nucleotides read TGTGCCAGCAGTTACTCGAGTGGGGGAAGCCGAGTGGCTGCTTTCTTT.

The CDR3 nucleotides are TGTGCCAGCAGCAGGACAGGGGGTTCCTACAATGAGCAGTTCTTC. Translation: CASSRTGGSYNEQFF. The rearrangement links TRBV6-5 to TRBJ2-1; 10 bases line up with TRBD1. V shed 6 bases, J shed 1 base, and the junction held 3 bases outside the gene matches. The CDR3 sequence is 15 residues long. CDR1 and CDR2 from the germline V gene are MNHEY and SVGAGI.

The V gene is TRBV10-3, the J gene TRBJ2-7, with 12 bases aligning to TRBD2. Germline assignment: CDR1 ENHRY and CDR2 SYGVKD. The V segment lost 5 bases and the J segment 5 bases; nucleotides outside the gene matches: 7. CDR3 length: 15 residues. CDR3 nucleotide sequence: TGTGCCATCAGTCGTACTAGCGGGAGGCACGACGAGCAGTACTTC. This sequence encodes CAISRTSGRHDEQYF.

There are a few counts of this clone. The CDR3 reads CASSVAQGNTEAFF. The CDR3 DNA is TGTGCCAGCAGCGTAGCTCAGGGGAACACTGAAGCTTTCTTT. The V gene is TRBV9, the J gene TRBJ1-1, with a tentative D call TRBD1 (5 bases). This CDR3 is 14 amino acids long. Germline CDR1 is SGDLS and CDR2 is YYNGEE. Trimming took off 0 bases at V and 1 base at J, with 7 bases between the two ends.

The rearrangement uses TRBV6-1 and TRBJ1-6, with D maybe TRBD1 (6 bases). Trimming cost V 5 bases and J 9 bases, with 11 bases left between them. Germline-derived CDR1 and CDR2 are MNHNS and SASEGT. CDR3 size: 13 residues. This CDR3 is CASSRQVFSPLHF. CDR3 coding DNA: TGTGCCAGCAGTCGACAGGTTTTTTCACCCCTCCACTTT.

The chain carries TRBV19 and TRBJ1-1; no definite D call. Trimming removed 8 bases at V and 4 bases at J, with 20 bases between. CDR1 LNHDA and CDR2 SQIVND come from the germline V gene (reference sequence). The CDR3 consists of 15 residues. The CDR3 nucleotides are TGTGCCAGTCGGGGTGACCCTTCTAAGGCCACTGAAGCTTTCTTT. Translating gives CASRGDPSKATEAFF.

This clone was observed once. The chain combines TRBV5-1 with TRBJ1-3; D unresolved. V was cut by 4 bases and J by 0 bases, with 8 bases left in between. The CDR3 contains 14 residues. Germline V gives CDR1 SGHRS, CDR2 YFSETQ. Here the CDR3 DNA reads TGCGCCAGCAGCCCGGCCTCCTCTGGAAACACCATATATTTT. Amino acids: CASSPASSGNTIYF.

The table lists this clone with a few counts. The CDR3 DNA follows: TGTGCCAGCTCGGGGCGGTTGAACACTGAAGCTTTCTTT. It encodes CASSGRLNTEAFF. This chain connects TRBV25-1 to TRBJ1-1, with D possibly being TRBD1 (5 bases). The CDR3 has 13 amino acids. CDR1 is MGHDK and CDR2 is SYGVNS in the germline V gene. V lost 8 bases to trimming and J lost 0 bases, with 10 bases between them.